The TCR beta chain under discussion was sequenced for a study of T cells in Graves' hyperthyroidism and ophthalmopathy. Reasons for excluding patients were uncontrolled infection, other autoimmune disease, pregnancy or lactation. This clonotype was counted a few times. Its antigen remains unidentified. RNA transcripts gave rise to amplified TCR beta CDR3 regions. First-round RT-PCR of the TCR CDR3 relied on the HTBI primer set. A single record per CDR3 protein comes from TCRdb applying MiXCR to the multiplex PCR reads. This table has fewer than 600,000 distinct CDR3 sequences, approximately 15% appearing once. Study-wide points: Most expanded thyroid clonotypes above 0.001 recurred in blood.

Sequencing was done on a sample of blood. The TCR was taken from a woman between 18 and 29 years old with Graves' hyperthyroidism.

CDR3 DNA: TGTGCCAGCAGCCTACTAGCGGGAGGGCCCGGGACCAAAAACATTCAGTACTTC. It yields the protein CASSLLAGGPGTKNIQYF. The chain uses TRBV7-4 and TRBJ2-4; 13 nucleotides match TRBD2. Germline V gives CDR1 SGHVT, CDR2 SQSDAQ. This CDR3 is 18 amino acids long. V lost 5 bases, J lost 2 bases, and 9 bases stayed unmatched.